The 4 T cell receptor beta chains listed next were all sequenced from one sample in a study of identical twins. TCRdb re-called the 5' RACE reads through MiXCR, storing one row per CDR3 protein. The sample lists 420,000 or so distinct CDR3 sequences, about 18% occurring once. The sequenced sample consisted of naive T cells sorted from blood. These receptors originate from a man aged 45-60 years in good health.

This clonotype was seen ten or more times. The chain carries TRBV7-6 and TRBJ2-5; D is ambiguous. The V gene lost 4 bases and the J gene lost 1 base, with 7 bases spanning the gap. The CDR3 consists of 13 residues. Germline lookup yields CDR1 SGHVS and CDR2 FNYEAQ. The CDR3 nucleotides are TGTGCCAGCAGCTCTGGATCCCAAGAGACCCAGTACTTC. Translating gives CASSSGSQETQYF.

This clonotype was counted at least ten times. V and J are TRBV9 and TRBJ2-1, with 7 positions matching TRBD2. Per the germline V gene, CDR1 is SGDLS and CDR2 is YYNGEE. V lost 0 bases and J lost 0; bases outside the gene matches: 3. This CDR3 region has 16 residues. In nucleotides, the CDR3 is TGTGCCAGCAGCGTAGCCGGGAGGCTCTCCTACAATGAGCAGTTCTTC. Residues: CASSVAGRLSYNEQFF.

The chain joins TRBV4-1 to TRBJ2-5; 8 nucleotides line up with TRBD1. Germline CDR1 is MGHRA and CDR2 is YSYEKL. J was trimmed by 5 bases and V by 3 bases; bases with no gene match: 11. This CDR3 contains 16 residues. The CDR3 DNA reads TGCGCCAGCAGCCAGAATAGGGACAGGATCTTGGAGACCCAGTACTTC. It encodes CASSQNRDRILETQYF.

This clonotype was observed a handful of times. The DNA of the CDR3 is TGCAGCGTTGAAGGACAGGGGGCCTACAATGAGCAGTTCTTC. Protein sequence: CSVEGQGAYNEQFF. This sequence joins TRBV29-1 and TRBJ2-1; 9 positions agree with TRBD1. V was clipped by 1 base and J by 2 bases; unmatched bases: 0. CDR1 and CDR2 from the germline V gene are SQVTM and ANQGSEA. The CDR3 runs 14 residues.